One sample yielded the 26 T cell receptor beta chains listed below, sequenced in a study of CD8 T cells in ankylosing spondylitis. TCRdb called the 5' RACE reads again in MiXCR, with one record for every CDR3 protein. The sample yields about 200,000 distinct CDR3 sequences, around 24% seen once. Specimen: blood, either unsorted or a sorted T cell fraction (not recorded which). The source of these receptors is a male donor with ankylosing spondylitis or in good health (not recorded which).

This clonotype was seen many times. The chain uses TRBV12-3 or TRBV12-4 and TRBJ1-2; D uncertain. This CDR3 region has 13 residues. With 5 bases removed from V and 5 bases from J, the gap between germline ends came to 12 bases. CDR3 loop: CASSGSGGYGYTF. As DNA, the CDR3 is TGTGCCAGCAGTGGGTCCGGTGGGTATGGCTACACCTTC.

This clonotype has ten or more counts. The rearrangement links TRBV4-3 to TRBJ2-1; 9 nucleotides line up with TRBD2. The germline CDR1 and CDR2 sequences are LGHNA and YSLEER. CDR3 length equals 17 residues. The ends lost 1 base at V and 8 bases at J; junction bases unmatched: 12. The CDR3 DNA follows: TGCGCCAGCAGCCAAGGAGCTAGCGGGATCGTTGGGGATGAGCAGTTCTTC. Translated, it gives CASSQGASGIVGDEQFF.

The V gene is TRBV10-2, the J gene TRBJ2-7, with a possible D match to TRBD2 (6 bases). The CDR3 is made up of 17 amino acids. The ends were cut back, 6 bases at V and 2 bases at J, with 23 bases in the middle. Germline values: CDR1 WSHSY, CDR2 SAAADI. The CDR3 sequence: CASSTTSRPPWAYEQYF. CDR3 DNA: TGCGCCAGCAGCACGACTAGTCGTCCTCCTTGGGCCTACGAGCAGTACTTC.

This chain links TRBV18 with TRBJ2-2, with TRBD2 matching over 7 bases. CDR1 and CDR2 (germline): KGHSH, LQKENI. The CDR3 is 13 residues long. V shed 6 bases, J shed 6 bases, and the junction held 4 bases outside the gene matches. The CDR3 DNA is TGTGCCAGCTCCCCAGCGGGGTCCGGGGAGCTGTTTTTT. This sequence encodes CASSPAGSGELFF.

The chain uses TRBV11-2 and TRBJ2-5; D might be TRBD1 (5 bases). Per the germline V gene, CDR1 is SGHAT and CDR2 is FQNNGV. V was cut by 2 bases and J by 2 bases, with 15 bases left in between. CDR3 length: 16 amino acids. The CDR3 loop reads CASSLWADRSQETQYF. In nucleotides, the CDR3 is TGTGCCAGCAGCTTATGGGCCGACAGATCTCAAGAGACCCAGTACTTC.

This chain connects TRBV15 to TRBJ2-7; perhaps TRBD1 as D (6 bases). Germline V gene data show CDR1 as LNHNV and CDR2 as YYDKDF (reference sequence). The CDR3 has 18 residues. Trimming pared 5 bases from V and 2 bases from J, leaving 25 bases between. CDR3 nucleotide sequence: TGTGCCACCAGCCATGATAGACATACAAGGGGACAAGCCTACGAGCAGTACTTC. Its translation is CATSHDRHTRGQAYEQYF.

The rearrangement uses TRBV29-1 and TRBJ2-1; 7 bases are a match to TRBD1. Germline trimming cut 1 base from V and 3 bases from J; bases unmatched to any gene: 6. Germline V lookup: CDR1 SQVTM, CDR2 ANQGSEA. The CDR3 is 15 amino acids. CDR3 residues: CSVEGGQEYYNEQFF. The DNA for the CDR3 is TGCAGCGTTGAAGGTGGACAGGAATACTACAATGAGCAGTTCTTC.

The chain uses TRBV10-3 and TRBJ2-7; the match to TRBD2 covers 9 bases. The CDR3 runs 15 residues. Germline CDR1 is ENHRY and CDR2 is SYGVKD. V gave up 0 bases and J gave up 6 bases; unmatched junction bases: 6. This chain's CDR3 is CAISESGGRAVEQYF. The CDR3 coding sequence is TGTGCCATCAGTGAGTCGGGCGGGAGGGCCGTCGAGCAGTACTTC.

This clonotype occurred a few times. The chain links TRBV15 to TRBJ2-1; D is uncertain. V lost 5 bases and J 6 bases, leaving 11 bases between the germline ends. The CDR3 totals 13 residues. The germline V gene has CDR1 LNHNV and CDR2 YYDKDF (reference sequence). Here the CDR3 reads CATSWQNSNEQFF. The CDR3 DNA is TGTGCCACCAGCTGGCAAAACAGCAATGAGCAGTTCTTC.

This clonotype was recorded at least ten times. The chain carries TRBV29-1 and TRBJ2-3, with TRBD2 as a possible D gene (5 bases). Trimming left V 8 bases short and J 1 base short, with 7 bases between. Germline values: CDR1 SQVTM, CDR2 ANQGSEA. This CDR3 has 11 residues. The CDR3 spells CSLGGTDTQYF. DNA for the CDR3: TGCAGCCTCGGGGGCACAGATACGCAGTATTTT.

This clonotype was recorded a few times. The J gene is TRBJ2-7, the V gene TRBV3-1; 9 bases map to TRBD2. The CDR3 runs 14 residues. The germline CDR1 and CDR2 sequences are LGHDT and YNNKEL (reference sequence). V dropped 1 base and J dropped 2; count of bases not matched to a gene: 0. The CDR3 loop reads CASSQGLAAYEQYF. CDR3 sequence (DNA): TGTGCCAGCAGCCAAGGACTAGCGGCCTACGAGCAGTACTTC.

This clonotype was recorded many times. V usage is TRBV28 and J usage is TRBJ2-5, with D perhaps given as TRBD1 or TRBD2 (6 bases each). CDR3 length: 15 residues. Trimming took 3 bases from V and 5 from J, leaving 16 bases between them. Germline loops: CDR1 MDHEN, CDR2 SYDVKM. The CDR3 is CASSFSGAWGETQYF. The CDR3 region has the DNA TGTGCCAGCAGTTTCTCGGGGGCGTGGGGTGAGACCCAGTACTTC.

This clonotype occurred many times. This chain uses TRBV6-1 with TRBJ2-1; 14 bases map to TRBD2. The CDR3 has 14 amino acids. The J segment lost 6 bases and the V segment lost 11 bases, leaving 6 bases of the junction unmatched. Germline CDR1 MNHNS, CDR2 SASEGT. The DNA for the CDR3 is TGTGCCGCGGGGACTAGCGGGAGATCCAATGAGCAGTTCTTC. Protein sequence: CAAGTSGRSNEQFF.

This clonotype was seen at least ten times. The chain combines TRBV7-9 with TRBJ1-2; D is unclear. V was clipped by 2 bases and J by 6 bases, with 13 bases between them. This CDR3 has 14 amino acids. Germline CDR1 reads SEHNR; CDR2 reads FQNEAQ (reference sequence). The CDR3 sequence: CASSLSFNIDGYTF. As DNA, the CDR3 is TGTGCCAGCAGCTTATCCTTCAACATCGATGGCTACACCTTC.

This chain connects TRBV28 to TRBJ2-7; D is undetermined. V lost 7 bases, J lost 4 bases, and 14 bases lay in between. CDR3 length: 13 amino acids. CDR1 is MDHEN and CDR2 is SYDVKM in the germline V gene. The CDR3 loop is CASTLGSSYEQYF. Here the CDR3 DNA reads TGTGCCAGCACCCTGGGCAGTTCATACGAGCAGTACTTC. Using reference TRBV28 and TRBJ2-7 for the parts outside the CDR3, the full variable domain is DVKVTQSSRYLVKRTGEKVFLECVQDMDHENMFWYRQDPGLGLRLIYFSYDVKMKEKGDIPEGYSVSREKKERFSLILESASTNQTSMYLCASTLGSSYEQYFGPGTRLTVT.

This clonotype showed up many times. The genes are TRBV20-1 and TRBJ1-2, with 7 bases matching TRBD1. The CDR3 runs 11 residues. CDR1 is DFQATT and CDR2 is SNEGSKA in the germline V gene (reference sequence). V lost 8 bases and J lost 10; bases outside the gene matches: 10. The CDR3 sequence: CSPMTGLAYTF. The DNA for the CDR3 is TGCAGTCCGATGACAGGGCTGGCCTACACCTTC.

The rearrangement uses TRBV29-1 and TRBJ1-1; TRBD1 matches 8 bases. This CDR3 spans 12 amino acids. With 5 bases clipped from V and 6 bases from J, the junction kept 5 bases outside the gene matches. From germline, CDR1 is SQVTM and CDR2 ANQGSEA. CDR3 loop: CSVMDREAEAFF. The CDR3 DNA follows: TGCAGCGTTATGGACAGGGAGGCTGAAGCTTTCTTT.

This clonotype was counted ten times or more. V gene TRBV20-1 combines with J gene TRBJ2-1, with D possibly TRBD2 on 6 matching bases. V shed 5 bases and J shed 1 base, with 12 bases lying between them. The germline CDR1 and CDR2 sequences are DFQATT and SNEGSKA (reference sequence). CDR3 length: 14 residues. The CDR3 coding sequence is TGCAGTGCTCCCCGGCTAGCGTCCTACAATGAGCAGTTCTTC. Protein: CSAPRLASYNEQFF.

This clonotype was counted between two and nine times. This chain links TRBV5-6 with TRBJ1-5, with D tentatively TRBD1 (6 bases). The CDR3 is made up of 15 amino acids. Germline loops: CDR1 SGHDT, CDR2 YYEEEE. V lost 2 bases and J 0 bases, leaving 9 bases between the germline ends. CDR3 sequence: CASSLQGNSNQPQHF. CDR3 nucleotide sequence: TGTGCCAGCAGCTTACAGGGTAATAGCAATCAGCCCCAGCATTTT.

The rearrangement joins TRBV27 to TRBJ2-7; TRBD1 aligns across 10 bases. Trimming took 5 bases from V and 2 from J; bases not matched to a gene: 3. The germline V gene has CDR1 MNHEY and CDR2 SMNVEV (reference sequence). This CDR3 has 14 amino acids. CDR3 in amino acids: CASSRTGGAYEQYF. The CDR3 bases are TGTGCCAGCAGTAGGACAGGGGGTGCCTACGAGCAGTACTTC.

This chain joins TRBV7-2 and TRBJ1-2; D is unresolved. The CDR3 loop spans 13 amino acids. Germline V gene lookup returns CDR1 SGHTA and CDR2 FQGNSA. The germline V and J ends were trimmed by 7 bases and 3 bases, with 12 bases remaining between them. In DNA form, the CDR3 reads TGTGCCAGCATCCCGACGGAATACTATGGCTACACCTTC. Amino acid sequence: CASIPTEYYGYTF.

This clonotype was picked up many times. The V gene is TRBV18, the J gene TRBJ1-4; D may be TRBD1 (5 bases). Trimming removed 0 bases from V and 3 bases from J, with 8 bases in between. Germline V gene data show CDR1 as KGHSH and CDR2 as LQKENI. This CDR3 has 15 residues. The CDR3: CASSPPRGANEKLFF. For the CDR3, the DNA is TGTGCCAGCTCACCACCTAGGGGAGCTAATGAAAAACTGTTTTTT.

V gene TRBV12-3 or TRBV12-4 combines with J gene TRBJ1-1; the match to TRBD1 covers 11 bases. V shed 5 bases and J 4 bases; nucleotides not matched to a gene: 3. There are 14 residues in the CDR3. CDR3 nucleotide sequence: TGTGCCAGCAGTGCCGGGACAGGGGGCACTGAAGCTTTCTTT. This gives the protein CASSAGTGGTEAFF.

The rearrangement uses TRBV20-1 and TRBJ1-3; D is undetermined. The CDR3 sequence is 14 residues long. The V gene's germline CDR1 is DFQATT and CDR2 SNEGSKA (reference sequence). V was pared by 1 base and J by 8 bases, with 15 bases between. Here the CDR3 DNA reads TGCAGTGCTAGAGGATCGTTGGATTGGGACACCATATATTTT. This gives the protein CSARGSLDWDTIYF.

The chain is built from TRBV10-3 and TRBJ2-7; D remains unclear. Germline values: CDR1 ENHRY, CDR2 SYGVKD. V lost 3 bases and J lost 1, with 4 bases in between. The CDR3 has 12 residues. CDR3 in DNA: TGTGCCATCAGTGAAGTGTCCTACGAGCAGTACTTC. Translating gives CAISEVSYEQYF.

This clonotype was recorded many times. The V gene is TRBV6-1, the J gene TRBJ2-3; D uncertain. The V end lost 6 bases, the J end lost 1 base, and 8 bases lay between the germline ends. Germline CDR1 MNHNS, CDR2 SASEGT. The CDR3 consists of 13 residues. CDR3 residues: CASRPLGTDTQYF. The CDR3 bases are TGTGCCAGCAGACCATTGGGCACAGATACGCAGTATTTT.